A single count supports the clone carrying this TCR beta chain. The germline gives CDR1 SGHRS, CDR2 YFSETQ. This CDR3 has 17 amino acids. Trimming cost V 4 bases and J 7 bases; bases outside gene matches: 17. This specimen comes from a study of blood T cell repertoires in COVID-19. Study information: T cells, B-cell-depleted T cells, or PBMCs provided the cDNA or gDNA that served as material.

A Seattle source enrolled patients during active infection and followed them longitudinally. Original analysis: Nucleated cell number was recorded as an estimate derived from reference gene primer amplification. This table comes from immunoSEQ multiplex PCR, and its TCRdb copy is limited to in-frame clones, with some not included. The DNA gave D and trimming, while V, J and clone size come from that table. The sample yields roughly 200,000 clones, under 90% seen once. Sequencing was done on a sample of peripheral blood. The sequence was obtained from a woman older than 75 with COVID-19, enrolled during active disease. The chain is built from TRBV5-1 and TRBJ2-1; 7 bases line up with TRBD2. The CDR3 protein is CASSPNGRGFPRNEQFF. The CDR3 nucleotides are TGCGCCAGCAGCCCGAACGGGCGGGGGTTTCCACGGAATGAGCAGTTCTTC.